Shown below are 3 T cell receptor beta chains from a single sample sequenced in a study of cytomegalovirus exposure and HLA in healthy donors. Researchers ran the PCR with 60 Vbeta and 13 Jbeta primers. Sequencing was performed with immunoSEQ multiplex PCR; in TCRdb, only in-frame clones are kept and a portion is missing. The table has 170,000 or so clones, around 80% seen once. Specimen: PBMCs. The receptors here all came from a woman in her twenties or thirties in good health and CMV-seropositive.

The chain uses TRBV19 and TRBJ1-1; D remains unclear. Germline loops: CDR1 LNHDA, CDR2 SQIVND (reference sequence). V shed 3 bases and J shed 5 bases, with 10 bases lying between them. The CDR3 is made up of 13 amino acids. The CDR3 protein is CASSMAVGTEAFF. The CDR3 nucleotides read TGTGCCAGTAGTATGGCGGTTGGGACTGAAGCTTTCTTT.

The rearrangement joins TRBV28 to TRBJ2-7, with D tentatively TRBD2 (7 bases). The CDR3 is 17 residues long. The germline V gene has CDR1 MDHEN and CDR2 SYDVKM. Trimming cost V 1 base and J 3 bases, with 19 bases left between them. The DNA for the CDR3 is TGTGCCAGCAGTTTATACTCGCGGGGGCCCTTACTCTACGAGCAGTACTTC. Amino acid sequence: CASSLYSRGPLLYEQYF.

V and J are TRBV7-9 and TRBJ2-1; TRBD2 aligns across 9 bases. CDR3 length: 15 amino acids. V shed 3 bases, J shed 7 bases, and the junction held 7 bases outside the gene matches. From germline, CDR1 is SEHNR and CDR2 FQNEAQ (reference sequence). The CDR3 DNA reads TGTGCCAGCAGCTTTTTGGGCGGGAGGGGTAATGAGCAGTTCTTC. It yields the protein CASSFLGGRGNEQFF.